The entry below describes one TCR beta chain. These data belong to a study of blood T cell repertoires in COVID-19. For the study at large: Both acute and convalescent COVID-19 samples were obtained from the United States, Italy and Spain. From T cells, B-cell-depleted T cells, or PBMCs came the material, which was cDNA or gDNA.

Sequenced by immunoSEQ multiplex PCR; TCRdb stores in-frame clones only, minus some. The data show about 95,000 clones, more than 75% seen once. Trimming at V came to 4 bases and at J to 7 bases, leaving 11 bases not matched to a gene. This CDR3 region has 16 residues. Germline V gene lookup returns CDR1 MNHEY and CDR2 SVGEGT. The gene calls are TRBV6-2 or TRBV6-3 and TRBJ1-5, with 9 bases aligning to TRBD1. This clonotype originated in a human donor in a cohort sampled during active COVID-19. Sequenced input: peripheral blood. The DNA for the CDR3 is TGTGCCAGCAGTTGGACACAGGGGGCTATTAGGCAGCCCCAGCATTTT. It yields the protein CASSWTQGAIRQPQHF.